These T cell receptor beta chains were read from a single sample in a study of control samples from healthy donors and cancer patients. The data were produced by immunoSEQ multiplex PCR, yet TCRdb's version contains in-frame clones alone and is incomplete. The repertoire holds about 140,000 clones, with more than 80% as singletons. Sequencing was carried out using blood. The source is a young man in good health. CDR3s include the opening cysteine and the closing phenylalanine or tryptophan. A D gene is named only where the DNA matches it firmly. Where a row states a size, it is once, few, many or the class of an expanded clone; other rows omit it.

>TRBV25-1|TRBJ2-3|-|-
CASTDGGDTQYF
TGTGCCAGCACCGACGGGGGTGATACGCAGTATTTT
>TRBV30|TRBJ2-1|-|-
CAWSTLRAGNEQFF
TGTGCCTGGAGTACCCTTAGGGCAGGGAATGAGCAGTTCTTC
>TRBV19|TRBJ2-1|-|-
CASSHPPDGYNEQFF
TGTGCCAGTAGTCACCCCCCCGACGGTTACAATGAGCAGTTCTTC
>TRBV18|TRBJ2-7|-|-
CASSPPRDPYEQYF
TGTGCCAGCTCACCACCCCGGGACCCCTACGAGCAGTACTTC
>TRBV13|TRBJ2-7|-|-
CASSLGGGMTYEQYF
TGTGCCAGCAGCTTAGGAGGGGGGATGACCTACGAGCAGTACTTC
>TRBV29-1|TRBJ1-4|-|TRBD1
CSVKTPGTANEKLFF
TGCAGCGTTAAGACCCCCGGGACAGCAAATGAAAAACTGTTTTTT
>TRBV3-1/TRBV3-2|TRBJ2-7|-|TRBD1
CASSQGAGQGPYEQYF
TGTGCCAGCAGCCAAGGCGCGGGACAGGGGCCATACGAGCAGTACTTC
>TRBV5-6|TRBJ1-1|-|-
CASSSTGIGEAFF
TGTGCCAGCAGCTCCACAGGGATCGGTGAAGCTTTCTTT
>TRBV5-1|TRBJ1-1|-|-
CASSLAGNTEAFF
TGCGCCAGCAGCTTGGCCGGGAACACTGAAGCTTTCTTT
>TRBV7-3|TRBJ2-5|once|TRBD1
CASSPTGSETQYF
TGTGCCAGCAGCCCGACAGGGTCAGAGACCCAGTACTTC
>TRBV19|TRBJ2-7|-|-
CASSMRKQGDEQYF
TGTGCCAGTAGTATGAGAAAGCAGGGCGACGAGCAGTACTTC
>TRBV21-1|TRBJ1-5|-|-
CASSKVGGYNQPQHF
TGTGCCAGCAGCAAGGTAGGGGGCTACAATCAGCCCCAGCATTTT
>TRBV7-9|TRBJ2-5|-|-
CASRPPNVGFQETQYF
TGTGCCAGCAGACCCCCGAATGTTGGTTTCCAAGAGACCCAGTACTTC
>TRBV4-1|TRBJ2-1|-|-
CASSQDSDSPYNEQFF
TGCGCCAGCAGCCAAGACTCGGACAGCCCCTACAATGAGCAGTTCTTC
>TRBV30|TRBJ1-1|-|-
CAWTGLRTEAFF
TGTGCCTGGACCGGTCTTAGGACTGAAGCTTTCTTT
>TRBV20-1|TRBJ2-3|few|-
CSAEGDTQYF
TGCAGTGCTGAGGGAGATACGCAGTATTTT
>TRBV5-1|TRBJ2-7|-|TRBD2
CASSPRRGSFYEQYF
TGCGCCAGCAGCCCGAGGCGGGGGTCCTTCTACGAGCAGTACTTC
>TRBV6-5|TRBJ1-4|-|-
CASGATNEKLFF
TGTGCCAGCGGGGCAACTAATGAAAAACTGTTTTTT
>TRBV5-1|TRBJ2-7|-|TRBD1
CASSTGTGSYEQYF
TGCGCCAGCAGCACCGGGACAGGCTCCTACGAGCAGTACTTC
>TRBV18|TRBJ2-7|-|TRBD2
CASSPPAGAHYEQYF
TGTGCCAGCTCACCACCAGCGGGGGCTCATTACGAGCAGTACTTC
>TRBV19|TRBJ1-5|-|-
CASREAVSNQPQHF
TGTGCCAGTAGGGAGGCGGTGAGCAATCAGCCCCAGCATTTT
>TRBV11-3|TRBJ2-1|-|-
CASSLDDRDEQFF
TGTGCCAGCAGCTTAGATGATAGGGATGAGCAGTTCTTC
>TRBV3-1/TRBV3-2|TRBJ2-1|-|TRBD1
CASSPARDRGSDEQFF
TGTGCCAGCAGCCCAGCCCGGGACAGGGGATCGGATGAGCAGTTCTTC
>TRBV6-6|TRBJ1-2|once|TRBD1
CASSRQGAGLGGYTF
TGTGCCAGCAGCAGACAGGGGGCGGGTTTGGGTGGCTACACCTTC
>TRBV30|TRBJ2-7|-|-
CAPAAYEQYF
TGTGCGCCGGCGGCCTACGAGCAGTACTTC
>TRBV7-2|TRBJ2-7|few|-
CASSLFLAGQPYYEQYF
TGTGCCAGCAGCTTGTTTCTCGCGGGACAGCCATACTACGAGCAGTACTTC
>TRBV10-3|TRBJ1-1|once|-
CAISHGLNTEAFF
TGTGCCATCAGTCACGGTCTGAACACTGAAGCTTTCTTT
>TRBV2|TRBJ1-2|-|-
CASSVKGYGYTF
TGTGCCAGCAGTGTAAAGGGCTATGGCTACACCTTC
>TRBV10-2|TRBJ1-6|-|-
CASSESSFVGTRGSSYNSPLHF
TGCGCCAGCAGTGAGTCTTCTTTTGTGGGGACGAGGGGGAGCTCCTATAATTCACCCCTCCACTTT
>TRBV24-1|TRBJ2-1|-|TRBD1
CATSDSPDRGNEQFF
TGTGCCACCAGTGATTCGCCGGACAGGGGTAATGAGCAGTTCTTC
>TRBV19|TRBJ2-3|-|TRBD1
CASSIKDRGTDTQYF
TGTGCCAGTAGTATTAAGGACAGGGGCACAGATACGCAGTATTTT
>TRBV11-2|TRBJ1-5|-|TRBD1
CASSLEGTGFQPQHF
TGTGCCAGCAGCTTAGAGGGGACAGGGTTTCAGCCCCAGCATTTT
>TRBV9|TRBJ1-1|-|-
CASSTRPGGGTEAFF
TGTGCCAGCAGCACACGCCCGGGCGGTGGGACTGAAGCTTTCTTT
>TRBV5-1|TRBJ1-1|-|TRBD1
CASSMTGGNTEAFF
TGCGCCAGCAGCATGACAGGGGGGAACACTGAAGCTTTCTTT
>TRBV7-6|TRBJ2-1|-|-
CASSSGLYNEQFF
TGTGCCAGCAGCTCGGGACTCTACAATGAGCAGTTCTTC
>TRBV4-3|TRBJ2-1|-|-
CASSQDPQLASHEQFF
TGCGCCAGCAGCCAAGACCCCCAATTGGCTAGCCATGAGCAGTTCTTC
>TRBV19|TRBJ1-5|-|-
CASIPTGGNQPQHF
TGTGCCAGTATTCCTACCGGGGGCAATCAGCCCCAGCATTTT
>TRBV6-5|TRBJ1-6|-|TRBD1
CASSSRGQSSNSPLHF
TGTGCCAGCAGTTCAAGGGGACAGTCTAGTAATTCACCCCTCCACTTT
>TRBV5-1|TRBJ2-5|-|-
CASSSLPKETQYF
TGCGCCAGCAGCTCCCTACCCAAAGAGACCCAGTACTTC
>TRBV5-5|TRBJ1-1|-|TRBD1
CASSSNDRANTEAFF
TGTGCCAGCAGCTCAAATGACAGGGCGAACACTGAAGCTTTCTTT
>TRBV24-1|TRBJ2-3|-|TRBD2
CATSGTSGDTQYF
TGTGCCACCAGTGGGACTAGCGGAGATACGCAGTATTTT
>TRBV27|TRBJ2-5|once|-
CASSPGGWQETQYF
TGTGCCAGCAGCCCTGGTGGGTGGCAAGAGACCCAGTACTTC
>TRBV9|TRBJ2-2|-|-
CASSPSGFAGELFF
TGTGCCAGCAGCCCGTCGGGGTTCGCCGGGGAGCTGTTTTTT
>TRBV19|TRBJ1-5|-|TRBD1
CASSWTGVYNQPQHF
TGTGCCAGTAGTTGGACAGGGGTATACAATCAGCCCCAGCATTTT
>TRBV12-3/TRBV12-4|TRBJ2-2|-|-
CASWRKTGELFF
TGTGCCAGCTGGCGGAAGACCGGGGAGCTGTTTTTT
>TRBV15|TRBJ1-3|-|-
CATSNERRAAGNTIYF
TGTGCCACCAGCAATGAGAGGAGGGCAGCTGGAAACACCATATATTTT
>TRBV19|TRBJ2-1|-|-
CASSKGSGVADNEQFF
TGTGCCAGTAGTAAGGGATCCGGGGTTGCGGACAATGAGCAGTTCTTC
>TRBV30|TRBJ2-4|-|-
CAWSTGTTPGGKNIQYF
TGTGCCTGGAGCACCGGGACCACCCCTGGGGGCAAAAACATTCAGTACTTC
>TRBV7-9|TRBJ2-7|-|TRBD1
CASSPDRGRYEQYF
TGTGCCAGCAGCCCCGACAGGGGGCGCTACGAGCAGTACTTC
>TRBV6-2/TRBV6-3|TRBJ1-4|-|-
CASSYSANEKLFF
TGTGCCAGCAGTTATTCTGCTAATGAAAAACTGTTTTTT
>TRBV2|TRBJ1-1|-|TRBD1
CASSPRTGSVLEAFF
TGTGCCAGCAGCCCACGGACAGGGTCAGTGTTGGAAGCTTTCTTT
>TRBV5-5|TRBJ1-6|-|-
CASSREISGGSYNSPLHF
TGTGCCAGCAGCCGGGAGATATCAGGCGGCTCCTATAATTCACCCCTCCACTTT
>TRBV2|TRBJ2-7|-|-
CASREGDITYEQYF
TGTGCCAGCAGGGAGGGGGACATAACCTACGAGCAGTACTTC
>TRBV11-2|TRBJ2-3|-|-
CASSVGVGGSTDTQYF
TGTGCCAGCAGCGTAGGGGTCGGGGGAAGCACAGATACGCAGTATTTT
>TRBV3-1/TRBV3-2|TRBJ2-3|-|-
CASSQLDTQYF
TGTGCCAGCAGCCAATTAGATACGCAGTATTTT
>TRBV7-3|TRBJ1-1|-|-
CASSPQGMAEAFF
TGTGCCAGCAGCCCTCAGGGGATGGCTGAAGCTTTCTTT